The 28 T cell receptor beta chains below come from one sample, sequenced in a study of vaccination and CD4 T cells after COVID-19. Treatment meaning: approximately 9-day PBMC culture with coronavirus spike peptide pools or control peptides (ViraFEST assay). With the Oncomine TCR Beta short-read assay, DNA from cultured CD4+ T cells was sequenced. TCRdb called the PCR reads again in MiXCR, with one record for every CDR3 protein. Seen here are fewer than 20,000 distinct CDR3 sequences, 29% observed once, and the top ten hold roughly 18%. No antigen has been assigned to these receptors. Sequencing was done on a sample of cultured CD4+ T cells from blood. The receptor source for this set is a human donor with COVID-19.

There are a few counts of this clonotype. The chain recombines TRBV24-1 with TRBJ2-5; the match to TRBD1 covers 10 bases. Losses at the gene ends were 1 base for V and 9 bases for J; bases not matched to a gene: 10. CDR3 length: 16 amino acids. CDR1 and CDR2 (germline): KGHDR, SFDVKD. DNA of the CDR3: TGTGCCACCAGTGATTTAAGGGACAGGGGACCCGGGGCCCAGTACTTC. Residues: CATSDLRDRGPGAQYF.

This clonotype has a handful of counts. V gene TRBV6-2 or TRBV6-3 combines with J gene TRBJ1-2, with no clear D. This CDR3 is built from 16 residues. Germline V gives CDR1 MNHEY, CDR2 SVGEGT. Deletions cut 5 bases from V and 2 bases from J, with 18 bases between. For the CDR3, the DNA is TGTGCCAGCAGTATCAAGAGGATCGCCGGAAACTATGGCTACACCTTC. Translated: CASSIKRIAGNYGYTF.

This CDR3 is CSASGGAFEQYF. CDR3 nucleotides: TGCAGTGCTAGCGGGGGGGCATTCGAGCAGTACTTC. This chain connects TRBV20-1 to TRBJ2-7; 8 bases are shared with TRBD2. The CDR3 sequence is 12 residues long. J lost 6 bases, V lost 3 bases, and 4 bases had no gene match. Germline loops: CDR1 DFQATT, CDR2 SNEGSKA (reference sequence).

J is TRBJ2-6 and V is TRBV12-3 or TRBV12-4; the D gene is possibly TRBD2 (6 bases). The V end lost 5 bases, the J end lost 4 bases, and 15 bases lay between the germline ends. The CDR3 length is 16 residues. The CDR3 sequence is CASSEPRGTGANVLTF. Written as DNA, the CDR3 is TGTGCCAGCAGTGAACCCCGGGGGACGGGGGCCAACGTCCTGACTTTC.

The V call is TRBV18, the J call TRBJ2-7; no clear D. Germline CDR1 and CDR2: KGHSH and LQKENI. The CDR3 contains 14 residues. With 2 bases removed from V and 0 bases from J, the gap between germline ends came to 8 bases. The CDR3 protein is CASSPSTISYEQYF. CDR3 coding DNA: TGTGCCAGCTCACCATCGACCATCTCCTACGAGCAGTACTTC. Combining the CDR3 with reference TRBV18 and TRBJ2-7 gives the whole variable domain NAGVMQNPRHLVRRRGQEARLRCSPMKGHSHVYWYRQLPEEGLKFMVYLQKENIIDESGMPKERFSAEFPKEGPSILRIQQVVRGDSAAYFCASSPSTISYEQYFGPGTRLTVT.

This sequence joins TRBV18 and TRBJ1-5; D is perhaps TRBD1 (5 bases). The CDR3 length is 18 residues. CDR1 is KGHSH and CDR2 is LQKENI in the germline V gene. V was clipped by 6 bases and J by 3 bases, with 24 bases between them. CDR3 bases: TGTGCCAGCTCCCCATTCCCCCCGCGACAGAGTTTCAATCAGCCCCAGCATTTT. Residues: CASSPFPPRQSFNQPQHF.

This clonotype has just a few counts. The chain employs TRBV9 and TRBJ2-5; D unclear. Germline V gene data show CDR1 as SGDLS and CDR2 as YYNGEE. V was trimmed by 3 bases and J by 1 base, leaving 16 bases between them. This CDR3 is 16 amino acids long. The CDR3 DNA sequence: TGTGCCAGCAGCGCCCCGGGCGCGGCCGGCCAAGAGACCCAGTACTTC. Translation: CASSAPGAAGQETQYF.

In this sample, this clonotype is medium-sized. The chain combines TRBV2 with TRBJ1-5; TRBD1 is a possible D gene (5 bases). The length of the CDR3 is 16 residues. CDR1 is SNHLY, CDR2 FYNNEI, per germline. Trimming took off 4 bases at V and 1 base at J, with 14 bases between the two ends. DNA for the CDR3: TGTGCCAGCAGTGTGGGGGGAGGTGGGAGCAATCAGCCCCAGCATTTT. Its protein product is CASSVGGGGSNQPQHF.

The gene calls are TRBV11-3 and TRBJ2-5; D is perhaps TRBD1 (6 bases). The CDR3 contains 13 residues. The V gene lost 5 bases and the J gene lost 7 bases, with 14 bases spanning the gap. Germline CDR1 reads SGHNT; CDR2 reads YENEEA. The CDR3 coding sequence is TGTGCCAGCAGCCCGGCAGGGGTGCGGACCCAGTACTTC. It codes for CASSPAGVRTQYF.

This clonotype counts as medium-sized. The rearrangement links TRBV20-1 to TRBJ1-2; D is uncertain. The length of the CDR3 is 15 residues. V lost 0 bases, J lost 3 bases, and 14 bases lay in between. Germline CDR1 reads DFQATT; CDR2 reads SNEGSKA (reference sequence). The CDR3 sequence is CSARDEVRADYGYTF. DNA for the CDR3: TGCAGTGCTAGAGATGAAGTCCGTGCCGACTATGGCTACACCTTC.

This clonotype occurred a few times. This chain joins TRBV7-2 and TRBJ2-2; TRBD1 matches 8 bases. The ends lost 10 bases at V and 5 bases at J; junction bases unmatched: 6. The CDR3 spans 13 residues. Germline CDR1 and CDR2: SGHTA and FQGNSA. CDR3 sequence reads: CATRTGGTGELFF. For the CDR3, the DNA is TGTGCCACCCGAACAGGGGGTACCGGGGAGCTGTTTTTT.

The chain has TRBV11-2 and TRBJ1-2; D is undetermined. The CDR3 length is 15 residues. V was trimmed by 2 bases and J by 2 bases, leaving 12 bases between them. Per germline, CDR1 SGHAT and CDR2 FQNNGV. CDR3 DNA: TGTGCCAGCAGCTTAATCCGCGGCGGAAACTATGGCTACACCTTC. It encodes CASSLIRGGNYGYTF.

The chain couples TRBV2 to TRBJ2-3; D gene ambiguous. The CDR3 extends over 15 amino acids. V lost 2 bases and J 5 bases, leaving 14 bases between the germline ends. CDR1 is SNHLY, CDR2 FYNNEI, per germline. The CDR3 DNA is TGTGCCAGCAGTGAATTCCAAAGCGTGGGAGATACGCAGTATTTT. Encoded protein: CASSEFQSVGDTQYF.

The chain employs TRBV6-1 and TRBJ1-1; D unresolved. Germline V gene sequence: CDR1 MNHNS, CDR2 SASEGT. CDR3 length equals 13 residues. V was trimmed by 10 bases and J by 1 base, leaving 13 bases between them. CDR3 sequence (DNA): TGTGCCACCAAGCTGTTAGGGAACACTGAAGCTTTCTTT. It is translated as CATKLLGNTEAFF.

This chain uses TRBV6-1 with TRBJ1-3; possibly TRBD1 for D (5 bases). From germline, CDR1 is MNHNS and CDR2 SASEGT. The CDR3 contains 16 residues. Trimming took off 6 bases at V and 4 bases at J, with 19 bases between the two ends. The CDR3 nucleotides are TGTGCCAGCAGACCAATAAGGACATCCTCCGGAAACACCATATATTTT. This encodes CASRPIRTSSGNTIYF.

This clonotype was observed a single time. This chain joins TRBV29-1 and TRBJ1-5; D perhaps matches TRBD1 (5 bases). Germline V gene lookup returns CDR1 SQVTM and CDR2 ANQGSEA. Trimming removed 4 bases at V and 9 bases at J, with 16 bases between. There are 13 residues in the CDR3. In nucleotides, the CDR3 is TGCAGCGTTGGACCCGGGACCCAGGGGCCCCAGCATTTT. Residues: CSVGPGTQGPQHF. Looking up the rest from reference TRBV29-1 and TRBJ1-5 gives the full variable domain: SAVISQKPSRDICQRGTSLTIQCQVDSQVTMMFWYRQQPGQSLTLIATANQGSEATYESGFVIDKFPISRPNLTFSTLTVSNMSPEDSSIYLCSVGPGTQGPQHFGDGTRLSIL.

Concerning this clonotype: Here the CDR3 omits its conserved ending phenylalanine or tryptophan, so a read error is the likely source. CDR3 amino acids: CSARDLAGGEQYL. CDR3 DNA: TGCAGTGCTAGAGACTTAGCGGGGGGCGAGCAGTACTTA. This chain links TRBV20-1 with TRBJ2-7, with 10 bases lining up with TRBD2. Germline CDR1 reads DFQATT; CDR2 reads SNEGSKA (reference sequence). Trimming took 0 bases from V and 6 from J; bases not matched to a gene: 2. The CDR3 is made up of 13 amino acids.

This chain joins TRBV12-3 or TRBV12-4 and TRBJ2-3, with 7 bases lining up with TRBD1. V shed 5 bases and J 1 base; nucleotides not matched to a gene: 3. This CDR3 has 14 residues. CDR3 protein: CASSLTGGTDTQYF. The CDR3, as DNA: TGTGCCAGCAGTCTCACAGGGGGCACAGATACGCAGTATTTT.

This clonotype has more than one count but fewer than ten. The genes are TRBV2 and TRBJ1-2, with 7 nucleotides matching TRBD1. This CDR3 spans 13 amino acids. V shed 6 bases, J shed 5 bases, and the junction held 6 bases outside the gene matches. Germline CDR1 SNHLY, CDR2 FYNNEI. This CDR3 is CASRNRGGYGYTF. CDR3 coding DNA: TGTGCCAGCAGGAACAGGGGAGGGTATGGCTACACCTTC.

The V gene is TRBV5-1, the J gene TRBJ2-2; 11 bases match TRBD2. CDR1 and CDR2 from the germline V gene are SGHRS and YFSETQ. The CDR3 contains 17 residues. V was pared by 0 bases and J by 3 bases, with 4 bases of the junction left unmatched. For the CDR3, the DNA is TGCGCCAGCAGCTTGGGGGGGACTAGCGGATACACCGGGGAGCTGTTTTTT. Residues: CASSLGGTSGYTGELFF.

This clonotype was found once. The chain carries TRBV7-9 and TRBJ2-3; weak D call: TRBD1 (6 bases). The germline gives CDR1 SEHNR, CDR2 FQNEAQ (reference sequence). This CDR3 is built from 15 residues. V lost 5 bases and J 3 bases, leaving 15 bases between the germline ends. This CDR3 is CASSLLRGNTDTQYF. As DNA, the CDR3 is TGTGCCAGCAGCCTCCTTAGGGGGAATACAGATACGCAGTATTTT.

The chain is built from TRBV6-1 and TRBJ2-3; tentatively, D is TRBD1 (7 bases). The CDR3 loop spans 13 amino acids. The V end lost 6 bases, the J end lost 5 bases, and 12 bases lay between the germline ends. Germline CDR1 reads MNHNS; CDR2 reads SASEGT. CDR3 amino acids: CASREGAIDTQYF. The CDR3 nucleotides read TGTGCCAGCAGGGAGGGGGCCATAGATACGCAGTATTTT.

V is TRBV6-2 or TRBV6-3 and J is TRBJ2-2, with D uncertain. Germline CDR1 reads MNHEY; CDR2 reads SVGEGT. The germline V and J ends were trimmed by 1 base and 2 bases, with 8 bases remaining between them. The CDR3 runs to 15 residues. The CDR3, as DNA: TGTGCCAGCAGTTACTGGCTAGGAAACACCGGGGAGCTGTTTTTT. This codes for CASSYWLGNTGELFF.

The genes are TRBV6-1 and TRBJ1-4; D is unclear. The ends were cut back, 7 bases at V and 0 bases at J, with 15 bases in the middle. There are 16 residues in the CDR3. Germline V lookup: CDR1 MNHNS, CDR2 SASEGT. The CDR3 here is CASKVVSGATNEKLFF. The CDR3 DNA reads as TGTGCCAGCAAGGTGGTATCGGGTGCAACTAATGAAAAACTGTTTTTT.

The rearrangement uses TRBV20-1 and TRBJ2-7, with D perhaps matching TRBD1 (5 bases). The CDR3 sequence is 12 residues long. The V end lost 6 bases, the J end lost 4 bases, and 13 bases lay between the germline ends. Germline V CDR1 and CDR2: DFQATT, SNEGSKA (reference sequence). The DNA for the CDR3 is TGCAGTGCCCAGGACATCGCATACGAGCAGTACTTC. It specifies CSAQDIAYEQYF.

This clonotype was seen a handful of times. The V gene is TRBV29-1, the J gene TRBJ2-5, with D possibly matching TRBD1 (6 bases). CDR1 is SQVTM and CDR2 is ANQGSEA in the germline V gene. The CDR3 contains 12 residues. V lost 7 bases and J lost 2, with 11 bases in between. Here the CDR3 reads CSAHRVQETQYF. CDR3 nucleotide sequence: TGCAGCGCCCACAGGGTACAAGAGACCCAGTACTTC.

The rearrangement uses TRBV5-4 and TRBJ2-5; D possibly corresponds to TRBD1 (6 bases). CDR3 length equals 13 residues. Germline V CDR1 and CDR2: SGHNT, YYREEE (reference sequence). Trimming removed 4 bases from V and 5 bases from J, with 12 bases in between. For the CDR3, the DNA is TGTGCCAGCAGCCAGGGGATTCAGGAGACCCAGTACTTC. It is translated as CASSQGIQETQYF. The variable domain in full, with the rest retrieved from reference TRBV5-4 and TRBJ2-5, is ETGVTQSPTHLIKTRGQQVTLRCSSQSGHNTVSWYQQALGQGPQFIFQYYREEENGRGNFPPRFSGLQFPNYSSELNVNALELDDSALYLCASSQGIQETQYFGPGTRLLVL.

This clonotype was observed a few times. The genes are TRBV15 and TRBJ2-2, with 14 bases matching TRBD2. V dropped 5 bases and J dropped 6; count of bases not matched to a gene: 5. Germline V gene sequence: CDR1 LNHNV, CDR2 YYDKDF (reference sequence). This CDR3 comprises 16 residues. In DNA, the CDR3 is TGTGCCACCAGCCGGCGGACTAGCGGGGGGCCCGGGGAGCTGTTTTTT. The encoded protein is CATSRRTSGGPGELFF.